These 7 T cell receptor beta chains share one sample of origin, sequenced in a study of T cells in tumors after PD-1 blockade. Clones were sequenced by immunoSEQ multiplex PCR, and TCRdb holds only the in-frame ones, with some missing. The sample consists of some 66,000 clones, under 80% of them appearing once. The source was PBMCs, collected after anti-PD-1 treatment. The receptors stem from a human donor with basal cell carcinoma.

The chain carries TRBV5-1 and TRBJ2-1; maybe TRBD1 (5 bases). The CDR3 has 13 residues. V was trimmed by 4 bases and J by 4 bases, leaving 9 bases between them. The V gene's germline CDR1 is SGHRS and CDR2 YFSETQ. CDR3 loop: CASSKDIYNEQFF. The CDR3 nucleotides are TGCGCCAGCAGCAAGGACATATACAATGAGCAGTTCTTC.

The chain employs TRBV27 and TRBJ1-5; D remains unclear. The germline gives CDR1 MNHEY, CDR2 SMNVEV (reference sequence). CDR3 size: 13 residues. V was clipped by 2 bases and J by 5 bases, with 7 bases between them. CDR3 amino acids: CASSLRADQPQHF. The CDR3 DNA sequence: TGTGCCAGCAGTTTAAGGGCCGATCAGCCCCAGCATTTT.

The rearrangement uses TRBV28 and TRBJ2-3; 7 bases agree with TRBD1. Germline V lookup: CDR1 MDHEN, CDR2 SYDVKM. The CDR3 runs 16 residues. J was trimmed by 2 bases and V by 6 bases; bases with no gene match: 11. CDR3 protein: CASRLRQGQATDTQYF. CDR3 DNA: TGTGCCAGCAGGTTAAGGCAAGGACAGGCCACAGATACGCAGTATTTT.

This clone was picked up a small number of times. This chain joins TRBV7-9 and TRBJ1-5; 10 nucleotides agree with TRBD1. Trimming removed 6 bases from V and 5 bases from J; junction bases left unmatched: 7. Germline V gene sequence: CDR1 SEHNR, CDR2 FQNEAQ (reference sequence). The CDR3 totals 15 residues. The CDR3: CASSKGDRGDQPQHF. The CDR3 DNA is TGTGCCAGCAGTAAAGGGGACAGGGGTGATCAGCCCCAGCATTTT.

The CDR3 protein is CASSGQRGGNTGELFF. The CDR3 nucleotides read TGTGCCAGCAGCGGCCAGCGGGGGGGGAACACCGGGGAGCTGTTTTTT. The chain carries TRBV9 and TRBJ2-2; TRBD2 aligns across 10 bases. CDR1 SGDLS and CDR2 YYNGEE come from the germline V gene. The junction had 3 bases not matched to a gene; V was cut back by 3 bases and J by 1 base. The CDR3 spans 16 residues.

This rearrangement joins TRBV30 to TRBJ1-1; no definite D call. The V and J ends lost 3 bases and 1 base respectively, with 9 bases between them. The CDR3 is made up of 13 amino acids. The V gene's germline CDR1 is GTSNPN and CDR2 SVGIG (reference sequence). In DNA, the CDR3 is TGTGCCTGGAGAAGAAGGACGAACACTGAAGCTTTCTTT. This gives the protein CAWRRRTNTEAFF.

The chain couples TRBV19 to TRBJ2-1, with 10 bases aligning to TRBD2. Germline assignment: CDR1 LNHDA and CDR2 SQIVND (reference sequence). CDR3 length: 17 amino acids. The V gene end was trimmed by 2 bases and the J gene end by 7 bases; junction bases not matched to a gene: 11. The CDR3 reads CASSIIGLAGAGNEQFF. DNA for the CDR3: TGTGCCAGTAGTATAATCGGGCTAGCGGGGGCCGGGAATGAGCAGTTCTTC.